The 4 T cell receptor beta chains below all came from one sample that was sequenced in a study of T cell responses to AZD1222 COVID-19 vaccine (dated by TCRdb to the early 2020s). Library method: the immunoSEQ multiplex PCR assay. The immuneACCESS repertoire file appears here via TCRdb, limited to in-frame rearrangements. These files lack a portion of the clones; in checked studies, under half of the deficit traces to unresolved V genes, and the cause of the others is not known. Present in this sample are approximately 94,000 clones, around 90% of which were seen just once. About 1.5% of the sample is in the top ten clones. Explained via the paper, the time point label denotes: baseline before first vaccination. Source: peripheral blood, taken on day 0 of AZD1222 vaccination. The receptors shown here come from an adult in good health.

This rearrangement joins TRBV6-5 to TRBJ2-1, with D possibly TRBD2 on 7 matching bases. The CDR3 has 14 residues. V was shortened by 4 bases and J by 8 bases, with 15 bases between the two germline ends. Germline lookup yields CDR1 MNHEY and CDR2 SVGAGI. This CDR3 reads CASSLVGGGHEQFF. The CDR3 DNA sequence: TGTGCCAGCAGTTTAGTGGGGGGGGGCCATGAGCAGTTCTTC.

In regard to this clone: Other DNA sequences in the sample encode the same CDR3. CDR3 DNA: TGTGCCAGCAGCGTTTCACCCACCGGGGAGCTGTTTTTT. Amino acid sequence: CASSVSPTGELFF. The J gene is TRBJ2-2, the V gene TRBV9, with no clear D. The CDR3 is made up of 13 amino acids. CDR1 is SGDLS and CDR2 is YYNGEE in the germline V gene. V lost 2 bases and J lost 4, with 6 bases in between.

This chain joins TRBV28 and TRBJ2-1; possibly TRBD2 for D (5 bases). V was clipped by 2 bases and J by 9 bases, with 17 bases between them. Germline loops: CDR1 MDHEN, CDR2 SYDVKM. CDR3 length equals 15 residues. CDR3 coding DNA: TGTGCCAGCAGTTTAGGTGCTCGGGAACTCGGTGAGCAGTTCTTC. This gives the protein CASSLGARELGEQFF.

V is TRBV11-3 and J is TRBJ2-3; 9 nucleotides line up with TRBD2. The CDR3 runs to 15 residues. The germline CDR1 and CDR2 sequences are SGHNT and YENEEA. V was pared by 7 bases and J by 3 bases, with 8 bases of the junction left unmatched. CDR3 region: CASTYSGSRTDTQYF. The CDR3 DNA follows: TGTGCCAGCACCTATAGCGGGAGTAGGACAGATACGCAGTATTTT.